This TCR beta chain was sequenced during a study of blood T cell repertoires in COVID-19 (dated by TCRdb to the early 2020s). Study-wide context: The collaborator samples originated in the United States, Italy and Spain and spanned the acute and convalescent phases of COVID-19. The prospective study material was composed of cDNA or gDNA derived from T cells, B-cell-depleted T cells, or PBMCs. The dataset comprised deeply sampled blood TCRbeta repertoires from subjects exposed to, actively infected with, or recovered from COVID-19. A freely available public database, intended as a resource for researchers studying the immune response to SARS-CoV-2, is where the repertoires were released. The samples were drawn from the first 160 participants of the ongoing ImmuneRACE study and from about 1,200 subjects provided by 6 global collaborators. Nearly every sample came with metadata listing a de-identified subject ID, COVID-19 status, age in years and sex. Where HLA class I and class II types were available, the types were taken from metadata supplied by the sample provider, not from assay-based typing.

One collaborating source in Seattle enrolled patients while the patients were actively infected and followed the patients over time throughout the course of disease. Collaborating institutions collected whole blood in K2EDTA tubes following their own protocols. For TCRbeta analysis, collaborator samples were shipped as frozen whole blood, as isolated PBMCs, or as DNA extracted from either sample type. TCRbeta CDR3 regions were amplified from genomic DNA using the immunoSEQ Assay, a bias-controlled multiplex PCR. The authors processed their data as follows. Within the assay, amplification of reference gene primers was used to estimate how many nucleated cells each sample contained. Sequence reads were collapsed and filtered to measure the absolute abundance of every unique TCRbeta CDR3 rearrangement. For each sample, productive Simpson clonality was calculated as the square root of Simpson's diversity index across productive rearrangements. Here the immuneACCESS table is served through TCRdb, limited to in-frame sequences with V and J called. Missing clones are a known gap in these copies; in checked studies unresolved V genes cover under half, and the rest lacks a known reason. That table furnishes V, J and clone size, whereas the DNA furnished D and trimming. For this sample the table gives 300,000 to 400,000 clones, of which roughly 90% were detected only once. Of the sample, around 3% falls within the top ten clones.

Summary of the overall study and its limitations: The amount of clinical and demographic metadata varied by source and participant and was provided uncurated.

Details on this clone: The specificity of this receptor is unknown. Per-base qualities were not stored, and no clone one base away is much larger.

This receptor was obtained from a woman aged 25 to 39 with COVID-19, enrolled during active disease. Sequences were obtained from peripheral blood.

The DNA reads TGTGCCAGCAGTCCGACAGGGTACAGGTCCTACAATGAGCAGTTCTTC. It translates to CASSPTGYRSYNEQFF. The chain uses TRBV27 and TRBJ2-1, and TRBD1 aligns with 7 junction nucleotides. For this chain, trimming is 5 bases at the V end and 1 base at the J end, and the number of junction bases without a gene match is 8. Spanning cysteine to phenylalanine, the CDR3 consists of 16 amino acids. Kept here is only the CDR3 DNA, which spans 48 bases and is read in frame from base 1. Based on the germline V gene (reference sequence), the CDR1 and CDR2 sequences are MNHEY and SMNVEV.